The clone carrying this TCR beta chain was counted a few times. What it binds is unknown. This specimen belongs to a study of OX40 agonist ivuxolimab in advanced cancers. Study details: Previous treatment with anti-PD-1, anti-PD-L1 or anti-CTLA-4 therapy was allowed; 40% had received some.

Clones were sequenced by immunoSEQ multiplex PCR, and TCRdb holds only the in-frame ones, with some missing. The data hold roughly 54,000 clones, with 84% observed a single time. With V trimmed by 5 bases and J by 4 bases, 13 bases remained unmatched. Germline values: CDR1 LNHDA, CDR2 SQIVND (reference sequence). The CDR3 runs to 16 residues. Study-level findings and limits: No determination was made of the antigen specificity of the expanded peripheral T cells.

This specimen consisted of CD4+ or CD8+ T cells sorted from blood, obtained in a trial of the OX40 agonist ivuxolimab. The chain employs TRBV19 and TRBJ1-2, with TRBD1 matching over 7 bases. The clonotype originates from an adult with an advanced solid tumor such as melanoma, head and neck, liver or kidney cancer. The CDR3 DNA reads TGTGCCAGTAGTCCGGGACAGATTACGGGCGGCTATGGCTACACCTTC. This sequence encodes CASSPGQITGGYGYTF. Supplemented by reference TRBV19 and TRBJ1-2, the full variable domain reads DGGITQSPKYLFRKEGQNVTLSCEQNLNHDAMYWYRQDPGQGLRLIYYSQIVNDFQKGDIAEGYSVSREKKESFPLTVTSAQKNPTAFYLCASSPGQITGGYGYTFGSGTRLTVV.